Below, 26 T cell receptor beta chains from the same sample are listed, as sequenced in a study of blood T cell repertoires in COVID-19. Profiled with immunoSEQ multiplex PCR; TCRdb holds only in-frame clones, not every one. The table has about 150,000 clones, approximately 80% seen once. The sequenced material came from peripheral blood. The receptors come from a man aged 70 or older with acute or convalescent COVID-19.

The CDR3 spells CASSEEAANSPLHF. CDR3 nucleotide sequence: TGTGCCAGCAGTGAAGAGGCGGCGAATTCACCCCTCCACTTT. The rearrangement links TRBV6-1 to TRBJ1-6; no reliable D call. V was shortened by 1 base and J by 7 bases, with 8 bases between the two germline ends. There are 14 residues in the CDR3. Per germline, CDR1 MNHNS and CDR2 SASEGT.

The chain has TRBV6-6 and TRBJ2-3; a weak D match, TRBD2 (5 bases). Trimming removed 0 bases from V and 6 bases from J, with 13 bases in between. The CDR3 length is 15 residues. CDR1 is MNHNY and CDR2 is SVGAGI in the germline V gene (reference sequence). The CDR3 here is CASSYSSEGKDTQYF. DNA of the CDR3: TGTGCCAGCAGTTACTCGAGCGAGGGCAAGGATACGCAGTATTTT.

The CDR3: CASSLTGAREQFF. CDR3 bases: TGTGCCAGCAGCCTGACAGGGGCACGGGAGCAGTTCTTC. The chain couples TRBV3-1 (or the pseudogene TRBV3-2) to TRBJ2-1, with 8 bases aligning to TRBD1. This CDR3 has 13 residues. From germline, CDR1 is LGHDT and CDR2 YNNKEL (reference sequence). V dropped 4 bases and J dropped 10; count of bases not matched to a gene: 6.

The gene calls are TRBV9 and TRBJ2-2, with a possible D match to TRBD1 (6 bases). The CDR3 has 15 residues. Germline-derived CDR1 and CDR2 are SGDLS and YYNGEE. Trimming removed 4 bases from V and 0 bases from J, with 10 bases in between. The CDR3 here is CASSTGHSNTGELFF. Here the CDR3 DNA reads TGTGCCAGCAGCACGGGACATTCGAACACCGGGGAGCTGTTTTTT.

V and J are TRBV11-1 and TRBJ1-6; D is uncertain. Germline values: CDR1 SGHAT, CDR2 FQDESV (reference sequence). CDR3 length equals 13 residues. With 5 bases removed from V and 7 bases from J, the gap between germline ends came to 9 bases. Here the CDR3 reads CASSRRRNSPLHF. In DNA form, the CDR3 reads TGTGCCAGCAGCCGACGGCGGAATTCACCCCTCCACTTT. The full variable domain, its missing parts supplied by reference TRBV11-1 and TRBJ1-6, is EAEVAQSPRYKITEKSQAVAFWCDPISGHATLYWYRQILGQGPELLVQFQDESVVDDSQLPKDRFSAERLKGVDSTLKIQPAELGDSAMYLCASSRRRNSPLHFGNGTRLTVT.

The chain uses TRBV29-1 and TRBJ1-2; a possible D gene is TRBD1 (6 bases). The CDR3 covers 14 residues. V lost 6 bases and J lost 1, with 15 bases in between. Germline CDR1 and CDR2: SQVTM and ANQGSEA. The CDR3 protein is CSVAGTQINYGYTF. CDR3 DNA: TGCAGCGTCGCCGGGACACAAATTAACTATGGCTACACCTTC.

The gene calls are TRBV7-9 and TRBJ2-5, with D tentatively TRBD2 (6 bases). The CDR3 sequence is 14 residues long. The germline V gene encodes CDR1 SEHNR and CDR2 FQNEAQ (reference sequence). The V gene lost 2 bases and the J gene lost 4 bases, with 11 bases spanning the gap. CDR3: CASSLSTGRETQYF. CDR3 DNA: TGTGCCAGCAGCTTAAGTACCGGGAGAGAGACCCAGTACTTC.

The rearrangement joins TRBV11-2 to TRBJ1-2, with TRBD1 matching over 7 bases. Looked up from germline, CDR1 is SGHAT and CDR2 is FQNNGV. V trimming: 0 bases; J trimming: 4 bases; junction bases outside the gene matches: 2. The CDR3 runs 14 residues. The CDR3 reads CASSLEAGGYGYTF. CDR3 DNA sequence: TGTGCCAGCAGCTTAGAGGCAGGGGGCTATGGCTACACCTTC.

The chain is built from TRBV9 and TRBJ2-1, with D tentatively TRBD1 (5 bases). This CDR3 has 13 amino acids. CDR1 is SGDLS, CDR2 YYNGEE, per germline. Trimming cost V 0 bases and J 10 bases, with 11 bases left between them. Here the CDR3 reads CASSVGQLGEQFF. In DNA, the CDR3 is TGTGCCAGCAGCGTAGGACAGCTAGGCGAGCAGTTCTTC.

J is TRBJ2-3 and V is TRBV11-3, with D possibly matching TRBD2 (5 bases). Germline assignment: CDR1 SGHNT and CDR2 YENEEA. The CDR3 spans 13 residues. The V end was cut by 5 bases, the J end by 5 bases, with 11 bases between. The chain's CDR3 is CASSRRIVDTQYF. The DNA for the CDR3 is TGTGCCAGCAGCCGGAGGATTGTAGATACGCAGTATTTT.

The rearrangement joins TRBV7-3 to TRBJ2-1; TRBD2 matches 11 bases. Trimming removed 5 bases from V and 4 bases from J; junction bases left unmatched: 4. The CDR3 covers 15 residues. CDR1 is SGHTA, CDR2 FQGTGA, per germline. The CDR3 sequence is CASSRGTSGYNEQFF. Here the CDR3 DNA reads TGTGCCAGCAGCCGGGGGACTAGCGGATACAATGAGCAGTTCTTC.

V is TRBV5-4 and J is TRBJ1-6; TRBD1 matches 10 bases. J was trimmed by 8 bases and V by 3 bases; bases with no gene match: 5. Germline V gene data show CDR1 as SGHNT and CDR2 as YYREEE (reference sequence). The CDR3 is made up of 15 amino acids. The CDR3 sequence is CASSSRDRGDSPLHF. The DNA for the CDR3 is TGTGCCAGCAGCTCCCGGGACAGGGGTGATTCACCCCTCCACTTT. Together with reference TRBV5-4 and TRBJ1-6, the CDR3 gives the full variable domain: ETGVTQSPTHLIKTRGQQVTLRCSSQSGHNTVSWYQQALGQGPQFIFQYYREEENGRGNFPPRFSGLQFPNYSSELNVNALELDDSALYLCASSSRDRGDSPLHFGNGTRLTVT.

The rearrangement uses TRBV19 and TRBJ1-1; D is perhaps TRBD1 (6 bases). Germline assignment: CDR1 LNHDA and CDR2 SQIVND (reference sequence). The ends were cut back, 6 bases at V and 6 bases at J, with 14 bases in the middle. The CDR3 is 13 residues long. The CDR3 coding sequence is TGTGCCAGTAGGGAACAGGGTGACGCTGAAGCTTTCTTT. Translating it yields CASREQGDAEAFF.

CDR3 DNA: TGTGCCGAAGGCTCCGCAGGGGTGGAGACCCAGTACTTC. It encodes CAEGSAGVETQYF. The V call is TRBV5-4, the J call TRBJ2-5, with D maybe TRBD1 (6 bases). Trimming stripped 10 bases from V and 5 bases from J, with 18 bases between. CDR3 length: 13 amino acids. Germline V lookup: CDR1 SGHNT, CDR2 YYREEE (reference sequence).

The rearrangement joins TRBV3-1 (or the pseudogene TRBV3-2) to TRBJ1-2; D unclear. This CDR3 has 13 amino acids. Germline loops: CDR1 LGHDT, CDR2 YNNKEL (reference sequence). Trimming took off 8 bases at V and 4 bases at J, with 14 bases between the two ends. CDR3 nucleotide sequence: TGTGCCAGCTCCGGAGACGGACTCTATGGCTACACCTTC. Translation: CASSGDGLYGYTF.

The V and J genes are TRBV18 and TRBJ2-1; 10 nucleotides line up with TRBD2. The CDR3 length is 14 residues. The V gene's germline CDR1 is KGHSH and CDR2 LQKENI. Trimming at V came to 7 bases and at J to 5 bases, leaving 5 bases not matched to a gene. CDR3 nucleotides: TGTGCCAGCTTGGAGCGGGGGGGTGACAATGAGCAGTTCTTC. Its protein product is CASLERGGDNEQFF.

The chain combines TRBV19 with TRBJ1-1, with TRBD1 matching 7 bases. The CDR3 totals 17 residues. Germline V gives CDR1 LNHDA, CDR2 SQIVND (reference sequence). V lost 5 bases and J lost 2; bases outside the gene matches: 14. The CDR3 bases are TGTGCCAGTAGTCCCCCGACAGGGCTTAGGGGAAACACTGAAGCTTTCTTT. Amino acid sequence: CASSPPTGLRGNTEAFF.

This sequence joins TRBV19 and TRBJ2-1, with TRBD2 identical over 7 bases. Trimming took 6 bases from V and 6 from J; bases not matched to a gene: 17. This CDR3 has 17 residues. Germline loops: CDR1 LNHDA, CDR2 SQIVND (reference sequence). CDR3 region: CASRWGGLGSAGNEQFF. The CDR3 DNA sequence: TGTGCCAGTAGATGGGGGGGTCTCGGCTCCGCGGGCAATGAGCAGTTCTTC.

This clone was seen a single time. The rearrangement links TRBV24-1 to TRBJ2-1, with D unclear. In germline, CDR1 is KGHDR, CDR2 SFDVKD. Between the trimmed V and J ends, which lost 4 bases and 3 bases, there was a span of 6 bases. CDR3 length: 13 amino acids. CDR3 coding DNA: TGTGCCACCAGTGACCCAAACTACAATGAGCAGTTCTTC. Translated: CATSDPNYNEQFF.

The chain links TRBV5-4 to TRBJ2-2, with D possibly matching TRBD1 (6 bases). The V end was cut by 5 bases, the J end by 1 base, with 15 bases between. This CDR3 is 16 amino acids long. Germline V CDR1 and CDR2: SGHNT, YYREEE (reference sequence). As DNA, the CDR3 is TGTGCCAGCAGATCCTCAGGGGTCGTGAACACCGGGGAGCTGTTTTTT. Its translation: CASRSSGVVNTGELFF.

This clone was found a few times. V and J are TRBV6-8 and TRBJ1-5, with D possibly matching TRBD1 (5 bases). CDR1 and CDR2 (germline): MNHGY, SAAAGT. The V gene lost 5 bases and the J gene lost 0 bases, with 11 bases spanning the gap. The CDR3 extends over 15 amino acids. CDR3 bases: TGTGCCAGCAGTACAGGTGGGTATAGCAATCAGCCCCAGCATTTT. Protein sequence: CASSTGGYSNQPQHF.

The chain combines TRBV28 with TRBJ2-3, with a possible D match to TRBD1 (5 bases). The CDR3 covers 16 residues. V shed 2 bases and J shed 2 bases, with 14 bases lying between them. CDR1 and CDR2 (germline): MDHEN, SYDVKM. The CDR3 here is CASSLVGAALTDTQYF. CDR3 sequence (DNA): TGTGCCAGCAGTTTAGTAGGGGCCGCCCTCACAGATACGCAGTATTTT.

V gene TRBV3-1 (or the pseudogene TRBV3-2) combines with J gene TRBJ1-1, with TRBD1 as a possible D gene (6 bases). V lost 4 bases and J lost 0, with 24 bases in between. In germline, CDR1 is LGHDT, CDR2 YNNKEL (reference sequence). The length of the CDR3 is 19 residues. The CDR3 loop is CASSRLPGTPNLMNTEAFF. The CDR3 nucleotides read TGTGCCAGCAGCCGCTTACCCGGGACACCCAACCTCATGAACACTGAAGCTTTCTTT.

The rearrangement uses TRBV7-9 and TRBJ2-3; 8 bases are shared with TRBD2. The trim removed 5 bases at V and 0 bases at J, leaving 7 bases unmatched. CDR1 is SEHNR, CDR2 FQNEAQ, per germline (reference sequence). The CDR3 covers 16 residues. CDR3 nucleotide sequence: TGTGCCAGCAGCCGTAGCGGGGCATCTAGCACAGATACGCAGTATTTT. Its translation is CASSRSGASSTDTQYF.

This sequence joins TRBV27 and TRBJ1-1, with TRBD1 matching over 9 bases. Trimming took 1 base from V and 2 from J; bases not matched to a gene: 17. The germline gives CDR1 MNHEY, CDR2 SMNVEV (reference sequence). CDR3 length: 20 residues. CDR3 residues: CASSLWGWDRAGKLNTEAFF. The CDR3, as DNA: TGTGCCAGCAGTTTATGGGGCTGGGACAGGGCAGGCAAACTTAACACTGAAGCTTTCTTT.

This clone was seen at least ten times. The chain links TRBV6-2 or TRBV6-3 to TRBJ2-5; 8 nucleotides align to TRBD1. V lost 2 bases to trimming and J lost 7 bases; unmatched junction nucleotides: 6. CDR1 and CDR2 from the germline V gene are MNHEY and SVGEGT. This CDR3 spans 14 amino acids. The DNA for the CDR3 is TGTGCCAGCAGTTACCCCTCGACAGGGGCGACCCAGTACTTC. As protein: CASSYPSTGATQYF.